This TCR beta chain originates from a study of regulatory T cells in long-lasting Graves disease. Regarding the study as a whole: The analysis examined peripheral blood only and excluded thyroid tissue. When disease was persistent, TRBV28, TRBJ1-2 and TRBJ2-5 were the favored segments.

For TCR beta, libraries came from iRepertoire HTBI primers and Arm-PCR of CDR3 regions. Using its own MiXCR run on the multiplex PCR reads, TCRdb lists one record per CDR3 protein. The sample has roughly 500,000 distinct CDR3 sequences, approximately 13% seen once. This clonotype was detected many times. Its specificity is not known. The time point here: newly diagnosed GD, antithyroid drugs for less than 3 months. PBMC-derived RNA was used for the TCR library. Germline-derived CDR1 and CDR2 are SQVTM and ANQGSEA. V was pared by 7 bases and J by 9 bases, with 7 bases of the junction left unmatched. This CDR3 is 12 amino acids long. These data were also filed under a second study, of T cells in Graves' hyperthyroidism and ophthalmopathy.

This specimen consisted of peripheral blood mononuclear cells (PBMCs), obtained at new diagnosis, from a patient treated with antithyroid drugs. The sequence was obtained from a man aged 25 to 45 with Graves disease. This chain links TRBV29-1 with TRBJ2-1, with 9 nucleotides matching TRBD2. In nucleotides, the CDR3 is TGCAGCGCAAATAGCGGGAGTTTTGAGCAGTTCTTC. This gives the protein CSANSGSFEQFF.